This T cell receptor (beta chain) was captured by sequencing in a study of blood T cell repertoires in COVID-19. V was pared by 5 bases and J by 9 bases, with 14 bases between. Germline CDR1 is LNHDA and CDR2 is SQIVND (reference sequence). The CDR3 totals 13 residues. The assay was immunoSEQ multiplex PCR, and TCRdb's table has in-frame clones only and misses some. The repertoire holds 95,000 to 150,000 clones, with 70% to 85% as singletons. This receptor was identified in a woman in her sixties or seventies with acute or convalescent COVID-19. The chain joins TRBV19 to TRBJ1-5; D gene uncertain. Material for sequencing was peripheral blood. The CDR3 protein is CASSQQHLGPQHF. CDR3 DNA: TGTGCCAGTAGTCAACAGCACTTGGGGCCCCAGCATTTT.